This T cell receptor (beta chain) was documented in a study of control samples from healthy donors and cancer patients. V was trimmed by 5 bases and J by 7 bases, leaving 12 bases between them. This CDR3 is built from 12 residues. Germline V gene lookup returns CDR1 SGHVS and CDR2 FQNEAQ. Generated by immunoSEQ multiplex PCR, the TCRdb table keeps only in-frame clones and is missing some. The data show some 73,000 clones, roughly 92% seen once. Input material: blood. The gene calls are TRBV7-8 and TRBJ2-7; D is unresolved. This TCR derives from a woman between 40 and 50 years old in good health. The CDR3 sequence is CASSPPTEEQYF. CDR3 sequence (DNA): TGTGCCAGCAGCCCTCCTACTGAGGAGCAGTACTTC.